Below are 28 T cell receptor beta chains sequenced from a single sample in a study of T cell responses to AZD1222 COVID-19 vaccine. The repertoire was sequenced with immunoSEQ multiplex PCR; TCRdb's copy has only in-frame clones and lacks some. The sample records 150,000 to 200,000 clones, approximately 90% being singletons. Sample: peripheral blood, taken 28 days after the second dose of the MenACWY control vaccine. Receptor source: an adult who received the MenACWY meningococcal vaccine as a control.

This chain connects TRBV4-3 to TRBJ2-5, with 9 bases matching TRBD1. The germline V gene has CDR1 LGHNA and CDR2 YSLEER. CDR3 length: 16 residues. After removal of 3 bases from V and 5 bases from J, the junction contained 10 bases not matched to a gene. Written as DNA, the CDR3 is TGCGCCAGCAGCCAGGAGGGGGTCGGACAGGGGGAGACCCAGTACTTC. As protein: CASSQEGVGQGETQYF.

This chain uses TRBV12-3 or TRBV12-4 with TRBJ2-4; possible D gene TRBD1, 5 bases. CDR3 size: 12 residues. V was shortened by 6 bases and J by 7 bases, with 10 bases between the two germline ends. Here the CDR3 reads CASSLRVNIQYF. Here the CDR3 DNA reads TGTGCCAGCAGCCTCAGGGTTAACATTCAGTACTTC.

This clone came up a few times. The chain links TRBV7-9 to TRBJ2-4, with D perhaps assigned TRBD1 or TRBD2 (5 bases each). Germline V gene sequence: CDR1 SEHNR, CDR2 FQNEAQ (reference sequence). The length of the CDR3 is 16 residues. The germline V and J ends were trimmed by 7 bases and 7 bases, with 23 bases remaining between them. The CDR3 DNA reads as TGTGCCAGCATCGCCTCGGGTGGGGGATCGGGGAACATTCAGTACTTC. Translation gives CASIASGGGSGNIQYF.

The J gene is TRBJ2-7, the V gene TRBV9, with TRBD1 matching over 10 bases. The V gene end was trimmed by 4 bases and the J gene end by 7 bases; junction bases not matched to a gene: 8. The length of the CDR3 is 14 residues. From germline, CDR1 is SGDLS and CDR2 YYNGEE. For the CDR3, the DNA is TGTGCCAGCAGCACAGCCGGGACAGGGGAAGAGCAGTACTTC. Translated: CASSTAGTGEEQYF.

The J gene is TRBJ1-5, the V gene TRBV7-2; 7 nucleotides line up with TRBD1. The V and J ends lost 5 bases and 1 base, in that order; junction bases with no gene match: 5. The germline V gene encodes CDR1 SGHTA and CDR2 FQGNSA. The CDR3 is 15 residues long. The CDR3 DNA reads TGTGCCAGCAGCCCGAGACAGGGAAGCAATCAGCCCCAGCATTTT. It specifies CASSPRQGSNQPQHF.

This chain joins TRBV10-3 and TRBJ2-3, with 8 positions matching TRBD2. CDR3 size: 14 residues. V lost 8 bases, J lost 2 bases, and 6 bases stayed unmatched. Germline CDR1 and CDR2: ENHRY and SYGVKD. This CDR3 is CAIWGGGPTDTQYF. CDR3 DNA sequence: TGTGCCATCTGGGGCGGGGGGCCCACAGATACGCAGTATTTT.

The V and J genes are TRBV30 and TRBJ2-5, with D unclear. Germline V gene data show CDR1 as GTSNPN and CDR2 as SVGIG (reference sequence). V was trimmed by 3 bases and J by 6 bases, leaving 8 bases between them. The CDR3 contains 11 residues. The CDR3 sequence: CAWSAEKTQYF. CDR3 nucleotides: TGTGCCTGGAGCGCCGAAAAGACCCAGTACTTC.

This clone came up a few times. The V and J genes are TRBV24-1 and TRBJ2-3; TRBD2 agrees at 8 bases. The V gene's germline CDR1 is KGHDR and CDR2 SFDVKD. Trimming took 0 bases from V and 0 from J; bases not matched to a gene: 1. The CDR3 covers 16 residues. The CDR3 spells CATSDLSGGSTDTQYF. The CDR3 DNA sequence: TGTGCCACCAGTGATTTGTCGGGAGGGAGCACAGATACGCAGTATTTT.

Details on this clone: At one end, the junction sequence differs from germline, possibly due to a read error. The rearrangement joins TRBV6-5 to TRBJ1-6; maybe TRBD1 (6 bases). This CDR3 spans 13 amino acids. Germline CDR1 is MNHEY and CDR2 is SVGAGI. The CDR3 is CAGRQDYNSPLHF. The CDR3 region has the DNA TGTGCCGGCAGACAGGACTATAATTCACCCCTCCACTTT.

The V call is TRBV19, the J call TRBJ1-1; no clear D. Germline CDR1 and CDR2: LNHDA and SQIVND (reference sequence). The CDR3 consists of 14 residues. V lost 4 bases and J lost 5, with 14 bases in between. CDR3 in DNA: TGTGCCAGTAGTAGCCCCAGTAGGTGGACTGAAGCTTTCTTT. It specifies CASSSPSRWTEAFF.

This sequence joins TRBV10-1 and TRBJ2-1, with a possible D match to TRBD2 (6 bases). The germline gives CDR1 WNHNN, CDR2 SYGVQD (reference sequence). V gave up 4 bases and J gave up 3 bases, with 16 bases separating them. The CDR3 runs to 16 residues. The CDR3 loop is CASSGGGRRVYNEQFF. The CDR3 bases are TGCGCCAGCAGTGGCGGAGGGCGCAGGGTCTACAATGAGCAGTTCTTC.

This clone came up once. The chain uses TRBV10-3 and TRBJ1-5; no clear D. The germline CDR1 and CDR2 sequences are ENHRY and SYGVKD. The CDR3 has 15 residues. V was cut by 0 bases and J by 3 bases, with 9 bases left in between. CDR3 DNA sequence: TGTGCCATCAGTGAGTCCGACCGAAACAATCAGCCCCAGCATTTT. Its translation: CAISESDRNNQPQHF.

DNA for the CDR3: TGTGCCAGCAGTTACGCCTCGGAAGGGCGGTTCACAGATACGCAGTATTTT. It specifies CASSYASEGRFTDTQYF. The rearrangement joins TRBV6-2 or TRBV6-3 to TRBJ2-3; D call uncertain. Germline V CDR1 and CDR2: MNHEY, SVGEGT. The V and J ends lost 2 bases and 2 bases respectively, with 17 bases between them. The CDR3 totals 17 residues.

This chain links TRBV27 with TRBJ2-7, with 8 bases matching TRBD2. V was clipped by 2 bases and J by 6 bases; unmatched bases: 6. Germline-derived CDR1 and CDR2 are MNHEY and SMNVEV (reference sequence). This CDR3 has 14 amino acids. This CDR3 reads CASSLRTSFGEQYF. CDR3 in DNA: TGTGCCAGCAGTTTACGGACTAGCTTCGGCGAGCAGTACTTC.

The chain carries TRBV30 and TRBJ1-1; D may be TRBD1 (5 bases). Between the trimmed V and J ends, which lost 3 bases and 3 bases, there was a span of 14 bases. Per germline, CDR1 GTSNPN and CDR2 SVGIG (reference sequence). The CDR3 has 14 residues. The chain's CDR3 is CAWRDTFRDTEAFF. The DNA for the CDR3 is TGTGCCTGGAGGGACACCTTCCGGGACACTGAAGCTTTCTTT.

The count of this clone is one. CDR3 in amino acids: CASSSPTGGPTLNEKLFF. The CDR3 DNA is TGTGCCAGCAGTTCTCCGACAGGGGGCCCTACACTTAATGAAAAACTGTTTTTT. This chain uses TRBV27 with TRBJ1-4, with 10 positions matching TRBD1. With 4 bases clipped from V and 4 bases from J, the junction kept 12 bases outside the gene matches. The CDR3 sequence is 18 residues long. Germline CDR1 is MNHEY and CDR2 is SMNVEV (reference sequence). Based on the CDR3 plus reference TRBV27 and TRBJ1-4, the full variable domain is EAQVTQNPRYLITVTGKKLTVTCSQNMNHEYMSWYRQDPGLGLRQIYYSMNVEVTDKGDVPEGYKVSRKEKRNFPLILESPSPNQTSLYFCASSSPTGGPTLNEKLFFGSGTQLSVL.

In its sample, this clone was seen once. This chain joins TRBV6-5 and TRBJ2-7; D unclear. The germline gives CDR1 MNHEY, CDR2 SVGAGI. Trimming pared 0 bases from V and 5 bases from J, leaving 11 bases between. The CDR3 extends over 14 amino acids. As DNA, the CDR3 is TGTGCCAGCAGTTACTCGTCTCCCCGGGACGAGCAGTACTTC. It translates to CASSYSSPRDEQYF.

The rearrangement links TRBV28 to TRBJ1-2, with unresolved D. Per the germline V gene, CDR1 is MDHEN and CDR2 is SYDVKM. The CDR3 contains 13 residues. Trimming pared 7 bases from V and 7 bases from J, leaving 16 bases between. For the CDR3, the DNA is TGTGCCAGCACGCCCCGGGTGCTGGGTGGCTACACCTTC. Amino acid sequence: CASTPRVLGGYTF.

This chain's CDR3 is CASSIQRANYGYTF. The CDR3 coding sequence is TGTGCCAGTAGTATACAGAGGGCTAACTATGGCTACACCTTC. The chain recombines TRBV19 with TRBJ1-2; D not resolved. V lost 2 bases and J lost 0, with 7 bases in between. The length of the CDR3 is 14 residues. The germline gives CDR1 LNHDA, CDR2 SQIVND (reference sequence).

The chain is built from TRBV27 and TRBJ1-5; D perhaps matches TRBD1 (5 bases). CDR3 length: 14 amino acids. Looked up from germline, CDR1 is MNHEY and CDR2 is SMNVEV (reference sequence). Trimming stripped 5 bases from V and 1 base from J, with 9 bases between. The CDR3 sequence is CASSTRQSNQPQHF. The DNA of the CDR3 is TGTGCCAGCAGTACTCGACAGAGCAATCAGCCCCAGCATTTT.

The chain couples TRBV7-2 to TRBJ1-3; D gene ambiguous. The CDR3 consists of 15 residues. The V end was cut by 1 base, the J end by 2 bases, with 9 bases between. Germline CDR1 reads SGHTA; CDR2 reads FQGNSA. CDR3: CASSLVQVPGNTIYF. The CDR3 DNA sequence: TGTGCCAGCAGCTTAGTTCAGGTCCCTGGAAACACCATATATTTT.

The chain combines TRBV28 with TRBJ2-4, with 9 bases identical to TRBD2. CDR1 and CDR2 from the germline V gene are MDHEN and SYDVKM. Unmatched junction bases numbered 8, after V lost 6 bases and J lost 5 bases. The CDR3 sequence is 15 residues long. CDR3 DNA: TGTGCCAGCAGGGGGTCACTAGCGGGCGAAAACATTCAGTACTTC. Translated, it gives CASRGSLAGENIQYF.

The chain couples TRBV10-3 to TRBJ1-4, with 9 bases identical to TRBD1. The CDR3 has 13 amino acids. V trimming: 4 bases; J trimming: 8 bases; junction bases outside the gene matches: 2. CDR1 and CDR2 (germline): ENHRY, SYGVKD. The CDR3: CAISGQGEEKLFF. The CDR3, as DNA: TGTGCCATCAGTGGACAGGGGGAGGAAAAACTGTTTTTT.

V gene TRBV2 combines with J gene TRBJ2-2, with TRBD1 identical over 7 bases. Trimming removed 2 bases from V and 1 base from J; junction bases left unmatched: 1. The CDR3 is 15 residues long. The V gene's germline CDR1 is SNHLY and CDR2 FYNNEI. The CDR3 DNA sequence: TGTGCCAGCAGTGAAAGACAGGGGAACACCGGGGAGCTGTTTTTT. Translating gives CASSERQGNTGELFF.

The chain uses TRBV29-1 and TRBJ1-2; a weak D match, TRBD1 (5 bases). The CDR3 has 12 amino acids. Looked up from germline, CDR1 is SQVTM and CDR2 is ANQGSEA. The V gene lost 5 bases and the J gene lost 7 bases, with 14 bases spanning the gap. CDR3 region: CSVSEGVGGYTF. The CDR3 DNA is TGCAGCGTTTCAGAAGGGGTCGGTGGCTACACCTTC.

This clone was observed a few times. The chain links TRBV28 to TRBJ1-2; possibly TRBD1 for D (6 bases). This CDR3 has 15 amino acids. The V gene's germline CDR1 is MDHEN and CDR2 SYDVKM. Deletions cut 3 bases from V and 2 bases from J, with 13 bases between. CDR3 amino acids: CASSFGGGRNYGYTF. The DNA for the CDR3 is TGTGCCAGCAGTTTTGGGGGCGGTCGGAACTATGGCTACACCTTC.

In this sample, this clone turned up once. The V and J genes are TRBV18 and TRBJ1-5; tentative D call: TRBD1 (6 bases). Germline CDR1 is KGHSH and CDR2 is LQKENI. V gave up 6 bases and J gave up 4 bases, with 16 bases separating them. The CDR3 runs to 15 residues. This CDR3 reads CASSSSRDINQPQHF. Here the CDR3 DNA reads TGTGCCAGCTCGTCGAGCCGGGACATTAATCAGCCCCAGCATTTT.

The V and J genes are TRBV28 and TRBJ2-1; 7 bases line up with TRBD2. After removal of 8 bases from V and 2 bases from J, the junction contained 3 bases not matched to a gene. Per germline, CDR1 MDHEN and CDR2 SYDVKM. CDR3 length equals 13 residues. The CDR3 bases are TGTGCCAGCGGGACTACCGCCTACAATGAGCAGTTCTTC. Amino acids: CASGTTAYNEQFF.